This TCR beta chain derives from a study of blood T cell repertoires in COVID-19 (dated by TCRdb to 2019 to 2021). Regarding the complete study: The collaborator samples originated in the United States, Italy and Spain and spanned the acute and convalescent phases of COVID-19. The material from the prospective study consisted of cDNA or gDNA derived from T cells, B-cell-depleted T cells, or PBMCs. Deeply sampled blood TCRbeta repertoires from subjects exposed to, actively infected with, or recovered from COVID-19 were included in the dataset. The repertoires were made available in a free public database intended to serve as a resource for research on the immune response to SARS-CoV-2. The samples were drawn from two sources: the first 160 participants of the ongoing ImmuneRACE study, and 1,000 to 1,500 subjects contributed by 6 global collaborators. Nearly every sample came with metadata listing a de-identified subject ID, COVID-19 status, age in years and sex. Where HLA class I and class II types were available, the types were taken from metadata supplied by the sample provider, not from assay-based typing.

TCRbeta CDR3 regions were amplified from genomic DNA using the immunoSEQ Assay, a bias-controlled multiplex PCR. The paper's data handling went like this. The number of nucleated cells in each sample was estimated from the amplification of reference gene primers within the assay. To quantify the absolute abundance of each unique TCRbeta CDR3 rearrangement, sequence reads were collapsed and filtered. For each sample, productive Simpson clonality was calculated as the square root of Simpson's diversity index across productive rearrangements. TCRdb's version of the immuneACCESS table is confined to in-frame rearrangements and falls short of the full clone set. An unresolved V gene accounts for under half of the shortfall where checked; the remainder is of unknown origin. The D gene and trimming were derived from the DNA, and the V and J assignments and clone size from that table. Within this sample are more than 300,000 clones, with over 75% of them counted one time only. Of the sample, about 9.4% is held by the ten largest clones.

In regard to this clone: No antigen is known for it. No base-level quality is on record; no much larger clone is a single base apart.

In Seattle, one collaborating source enrolled patients while the infection was active and tracked those patients longitudinally over the course of disease. Whole blood was collected in K2EDTA tubes by collaborating institutions according to the institutions' own protocols. For TCRbeta analysis, collaborators shipped samples in one of three forms: frozen whole blood, isolated PBMCs, or DNA extracted from either of those sample types. Overall results and qualifications from the work: How much clinical and demographic metadata was included differed by source and by participant, and the metadata was provided uncurated.

The CDR3 goes from the cysteine to the phenylalanine over 15 residues. Only the CDR3 part of the read is kept: 45 bases, read in frame from the first base. Ends trimmed: V by 4 bases, J by 4 bases; bases unmatched to a gene: 4. CDR1 and CDR2 are drawn from the germline V gene: SGHRS, YFSETQ. Rearrangement joined TRBV5-1 to TRBJ1-5; 11 bases in between match TRBD1. Input material: peripheral blood. The receptor was derived from a woman aged 30 to 39 with COVID-19, enrolled during active disease. The nucleotide sequence reads as follows: TGCGCCAGCAGCGAGGGGACAGGGGGGAATCAGCCCCAGCATTTT. Translated, this gives CASSEGTGGNQPQHF. Full variable domain (CDR3 extended with the reference TRBV5-1 and TRBJ1-5 proteins): KAGVTQTPRYLIKTRGQQVTLSCSPISGHRSVSWYQQTPGQGLQFLFEYFSETQRNKGNFPGRFSGRQFSNSRSEMNVSTLELGDSALYLCASSEGTGGNQPQHFGDGTRLSIL.